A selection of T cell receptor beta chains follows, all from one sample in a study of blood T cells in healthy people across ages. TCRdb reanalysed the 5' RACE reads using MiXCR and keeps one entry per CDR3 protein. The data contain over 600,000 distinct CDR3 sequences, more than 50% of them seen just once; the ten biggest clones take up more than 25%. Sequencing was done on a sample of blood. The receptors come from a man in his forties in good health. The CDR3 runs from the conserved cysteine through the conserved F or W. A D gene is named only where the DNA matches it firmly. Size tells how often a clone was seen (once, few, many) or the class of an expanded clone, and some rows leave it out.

CDR3 protein: CASSWDHSTYEQYF
CDR3 DNA: TGCGCCAGCAGCTGGGACCATTCAACCTACGAGCAGTACTTC
V gene: TRBV5-1
J gene: TRBJ2-7
D gene: NA
clone size: NA
CDR3 length: 14

CDR3 protein: CASLAASSYEQYF
CDR3 DNA: TGTGCCAGTTTGGCGGCCTCCTCCTACGAGCAGTACTTC
V gene: TRBV28
J gene: TRBJ2-7
D gene: NA
clone size: NA
CDR3 length: 13

CDR3 protein: CASSPRTSGIYEQYF
CDR3 DNA: TGCGCCAGCAGCCCTCGGACTAGCGGGATTTACGAGCAGTACTTC
V gene: TRBV4-3
J gene: TRBJ2-7
D gene: TRBD2
clone size: NA
CDR3 length: 15

CDR3 protein: CASSYPEAQTPYGYTF
CDR3 DNA: TGTGCCAGCAGTTACCCAGAGGCCCAAACCCCCTATGGCTACACCTTC
V gene: TRBV6-6
J gene: TRBJ1-2
D gene: NA
clone size: NA
CDR3 length: 16

CDR3 protein: CSARDQRGRVSEQYF
CDR3 DNA: TGCAGTGCTAGAGATCAAAGGGGGCGAGTCTCCGAGCAGTACTTC
V gene: TRBV20-1
J gene: TRBJ2-7
D gene: TRBD1
clone size: few
CDR3 length: 15

CDR3 protein: CASSPQREGRYEQFF
CDR3 DNA: TGTGCCAGCAGCCCGCAGCGGGAGGGCCGATATGAGCAGTTCTTC
V gene: TRBV3-1
J gene: TRBJ2-1
D gene: TRBD2
clone size: NA
CDR3 length: 15

CDR3 protein: CSVEMSGRNQETQYF
CDR3 DNA: TGCAGCGTTGAGATGTCCGGGAGGAACCAAGAGACCCAGTACTTC
V gene: TRBV29-1
J gene: TRBJ2-5
D gene: TRBD2
clone size: NA
CDR3 length: 15

CDR3 protein: CASSGASGGALNEQFF
CDR3 DNA: TGTGCCAGCAGTGGGGCTAGCGGGGGGGCCTTAAATGAGCAGTTCTTC
V gene: TRBV2
J gene: TRBJ2-1
D gene: TRBD2
clone size: NA
CDR3 length: 16

CDR3 protein: CASSRPGTPGADTQYF
CDR3 DNA: TGTGCCAGCAGCCGCCCCGGGACCCCAGGGGCAGATACGCAGTATTTT
V gene: TRBV4-2
J gene: TRBJ2-3
D gene: NA
clone size: NA
CDR3 length: 16

CDR3 protein: CASGDSYNEQFF
CDR3 DNA: TGTGCCAGCGGGGACTCCTACAATGAGCAGTTCTTC
V gene: TRBV27
J gene: TRBJ2-1
D gene: NA
clone size: few
CDR3 length: 12

CDR3 protein: CASSLGQNNYGYTF
CDR3 DNA: TGTGCCAGCAGCTTGGGACAGAACAACTATGGCTACACCTTC
V gene: TRBV7-9
J gene: TRBJ1-2
D gene: TRBD1
clone size: NA
CDR3 length: 14

CDR3 protein: CASSTPGLAYQETQYF
CDR3 DNA: TGTGCCAGCAGTACCCCGGGACTAGCCTACCAAGAGACCCAGTACTTC
V gene: TRBV28
J gene: TRBJ2-5
D gene: TRBD2
clone size: NA
CDR3 length: 16

CDR3 protein: CASSLLSVASGYTF
CDR3 DNA: TGTGCCAGCAGCCTTCTCTCGGTGGCGAGCGGCTACACCTTC
V gene: TRBV14
J gene: TRBJ1-2
D gene: NA
clone size: few
CDR3 length: 14

CDR3 protein: CASRPGQGSSNYNSPLHF
CDR3 DNA: TGTGCCAGCAGACCGGGACAGGGGAGTTCCAATTATAATTCACCCCTCCACTTT
V gene: TRBV28
J gene: TRBJ1-6
D gene: TRBD1
clone size: NA
CDR3 length: 18

CDR3 protein: CAISDLRRYEQFF
CDR3 DNA: TGTGCCATCAGTGACCTAAGACGTTATGAGCAGTTCTTC
V gene: TRBV10-3
J gene: TRBJ2-1
D gene: NA
clone size: NA
CDR3 length: 13

CDR3 protein: CSVEDNSAGHQETQYF
CDR3 DNA: TGCAGCGTTGAAGACAACTCAGCGGGACACCAAGAGACCCAGTACTTC
V gene: TRBV29-1
J gene: TRBJ2-5
D gene: TRBD2
clone size: many
CDR3 length: 16

CDR3 protein: CASSLGRGRSYEQYF
CDR3 DNA: TGTGCCAGCAGTTTAGGGCGTGGCAGATCCTACGAGCAGTACTTC
V gene: TRBV27
J gene: TRBJ2-7
D gene: NA
clone size: NA
CDR3 length: 15

CDR3 protein: CASSYRRPSTDTQYF
CDR3 DNA: TGTGCCAGCAGTTACCGGAGGCCTAGCACAGATACGCAGTATTTT
V gene: TRBV6-2/TRBV6-3
J gene: TRBJ2-3
D gene: NA
clone size: NA
CDR3 length: 15

CDR3 protein: CASSAQRDSPKQFF
CDR3 DNA: TGTGCCAGCAGTGCCCAGCGGGACTCGCCGAAGCAGTTCTTC
V gene: TRBV6-4
J gene: TRBJ2-1
D gene: TRBD2
clone size: NA
CDR3 length: 14

CDR3 protein: CASSQDGKARTDTQYF
CDR3 DNA: TGTGCCAGCAGCCAAGACGGGAAAGCGAGGACAGATACGCAGTATTTT
V gene: TRBV4-2
J gene: TRBJ2-3
D gene: NA
clone size: many
CDR3 length: 16

CDR3 protein: CASSSGTKGNTIYF
CDR3 DNA: TGTGCCAGCAGCTCCGGGACCAAAGGAAACACCATATATTTT
V gene: TRBV7-9
J gene: TRBJ1-3
D gene: NA
clone size: NA
CDR3 length: 14

CDR3 protein: CATSTPPGYDTGELFF
CDR3 DNA: TGTGCCACCAGCACCCCACCGGGCTATGACACCGGGGAGCTGTTTTTT
V gene: TRBV15
J gene: TRBJ2-2
D gene: NA
clone size: NA
CDR3 length: 16

CDR3 protein: CASSLEGDGSDTQYF
CDR3 DNA: TGCGCCAGCAGCTTGGAGGGGGATGGGTCAGATACGCAGTATTTT
V gene: TRBV5-1
J gene: TRBJ2-3
D gene: NA
clone size: NA
CDR3 length: 15

CDR3 protein: CASSQALNNEQFF
CDR3 DNA: TGCGCCAGCAGCCAAGCCTTAAACAATGAGCAGTTCTTC
V gene: TRBV4-3
J gene: TRBJ2-1
D gene: NA
clone size: few
CDR3 length: 13

CDR3 protein: CASSQERDSTHEQFF
CDR3 DNA: TGTGCCAGCAGCCAAGAACGGGACAGTACCCATGAGCAGTTCTTC
V gene: TRBV4-2
J gene: TRBJ2-1
D gene: TRBD1
clone size: NA
CDR3 length: 15